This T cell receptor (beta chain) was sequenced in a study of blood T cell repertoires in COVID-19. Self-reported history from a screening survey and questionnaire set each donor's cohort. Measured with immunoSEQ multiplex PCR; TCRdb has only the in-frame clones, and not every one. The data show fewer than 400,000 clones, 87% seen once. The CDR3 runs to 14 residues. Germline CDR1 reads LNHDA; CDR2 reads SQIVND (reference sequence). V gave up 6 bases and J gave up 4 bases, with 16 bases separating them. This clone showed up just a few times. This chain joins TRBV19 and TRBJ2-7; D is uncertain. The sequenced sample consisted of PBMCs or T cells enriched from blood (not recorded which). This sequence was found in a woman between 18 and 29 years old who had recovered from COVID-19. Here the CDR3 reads CASSKAVERYEQYF. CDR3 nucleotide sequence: TGTGCCAGTAGCAAGGCGGTGGAAAGATACGAGCAGTACTTC.